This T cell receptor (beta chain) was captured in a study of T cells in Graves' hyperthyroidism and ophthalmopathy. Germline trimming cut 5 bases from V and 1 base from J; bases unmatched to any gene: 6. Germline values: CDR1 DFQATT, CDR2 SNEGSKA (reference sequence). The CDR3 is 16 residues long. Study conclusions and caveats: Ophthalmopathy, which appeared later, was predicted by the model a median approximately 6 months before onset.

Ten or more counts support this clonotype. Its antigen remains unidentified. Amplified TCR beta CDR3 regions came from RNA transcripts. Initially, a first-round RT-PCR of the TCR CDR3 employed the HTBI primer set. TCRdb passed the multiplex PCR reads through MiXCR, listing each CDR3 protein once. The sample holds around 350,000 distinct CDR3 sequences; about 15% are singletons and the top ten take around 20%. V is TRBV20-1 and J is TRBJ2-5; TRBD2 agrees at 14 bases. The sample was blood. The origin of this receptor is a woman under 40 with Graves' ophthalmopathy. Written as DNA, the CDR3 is TGCAGTGCTGTCGGACTAGCGGGGGGTCTCCAAGAGACCCAGTACTTC. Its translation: CSAVGLAGGLQETQYF.